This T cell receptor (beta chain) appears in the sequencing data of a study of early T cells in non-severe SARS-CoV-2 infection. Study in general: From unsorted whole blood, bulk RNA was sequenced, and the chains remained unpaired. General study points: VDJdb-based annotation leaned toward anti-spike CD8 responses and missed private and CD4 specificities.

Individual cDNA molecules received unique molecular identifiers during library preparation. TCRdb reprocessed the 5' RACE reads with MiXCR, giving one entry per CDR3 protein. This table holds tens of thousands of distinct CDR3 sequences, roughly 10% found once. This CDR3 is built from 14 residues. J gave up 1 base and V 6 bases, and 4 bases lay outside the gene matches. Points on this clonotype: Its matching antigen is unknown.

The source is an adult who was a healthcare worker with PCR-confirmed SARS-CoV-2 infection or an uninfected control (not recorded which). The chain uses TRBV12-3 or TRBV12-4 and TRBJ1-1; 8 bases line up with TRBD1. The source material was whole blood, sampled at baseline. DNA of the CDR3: TGTGCCAGCAGCCCGGGACAGGCGAACACTGAAGCTTTCTTT. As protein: CASSPGQANTEAFF.